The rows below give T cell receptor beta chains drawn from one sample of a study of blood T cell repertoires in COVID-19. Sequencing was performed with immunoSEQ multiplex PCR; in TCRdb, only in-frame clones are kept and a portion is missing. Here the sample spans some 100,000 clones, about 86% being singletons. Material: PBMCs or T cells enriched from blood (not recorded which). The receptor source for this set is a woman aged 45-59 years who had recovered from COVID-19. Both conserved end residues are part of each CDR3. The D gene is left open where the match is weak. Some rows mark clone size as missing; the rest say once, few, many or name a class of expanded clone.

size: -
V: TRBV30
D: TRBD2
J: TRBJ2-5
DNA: TGTGCCTCAACTCGGTCAAGCGGGGGGCAAGAGACCCAGTACTTC
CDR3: CASTRSSGGQETQYF

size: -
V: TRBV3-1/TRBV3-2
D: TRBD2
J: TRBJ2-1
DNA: TGTGCCAGCAGCCAAAGACTAGCGGGAGTAAGCAATGAGCAGTTCTTC
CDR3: CASSQRLAGVSNEQFF

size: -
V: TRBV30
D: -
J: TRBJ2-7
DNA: TGTGCCTGGGGCCAGCGGACCTACGAGCAGTACTTC
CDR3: CAWGQRTYEQYF

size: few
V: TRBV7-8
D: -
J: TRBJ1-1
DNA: TGTGCCAGCAGCTTGGGTCCCCAGCGGGAAGCTTTCTTT
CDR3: CASSLGPQREAFF

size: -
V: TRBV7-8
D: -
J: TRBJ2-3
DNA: TGTGCCAGCAGCTTCCCGCCTTTAGGGGAAAAAAGCACAGATACGCAGTATTTT
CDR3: CASSFPPLGEKSTDTQYF

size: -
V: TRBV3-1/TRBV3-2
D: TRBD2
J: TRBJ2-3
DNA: TGTGCCAGCAGCCAAGATGCCGGCGGGGGGGCCGTAGATACGCAGTATTTT
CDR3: CASSQDAGGGAVDTQYF

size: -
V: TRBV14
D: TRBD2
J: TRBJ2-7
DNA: TGTGCCAGCAGCCCTTTGGGACTAGCGGTAGACTACGAGCAGTACTTC
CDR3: CASSPLGLAVDYEQYF

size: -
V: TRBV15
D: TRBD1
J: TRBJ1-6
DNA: TGTGCCACCAGCAGCTCGGGACAGGGGAATTCACCCCTCCACTTT
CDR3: CATSSSGQGNSPLHF

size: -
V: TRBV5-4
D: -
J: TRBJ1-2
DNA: TGTGCCAGCAGCGCCACCTCGACTAATGGCTACACCTTC
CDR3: CASSATSTNGYTF

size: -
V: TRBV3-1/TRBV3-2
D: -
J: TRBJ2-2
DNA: TGTGCCAGCAGCCAAGATTCGGGCAGGGTGGGGACCGGGGAGCTGTTTTTT
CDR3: CASSQDSGRVGTGELFF

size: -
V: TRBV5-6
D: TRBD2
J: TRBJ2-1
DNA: TGTGCCAGCAGCAAGGGACTAGCGGGACTCGATGAGCAGTTCTTC
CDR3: CASSKGLAGLDEQFF

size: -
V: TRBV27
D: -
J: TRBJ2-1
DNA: TGTGCCAGCAGAGGAGATTCCAGGGTGTTCAATGAGCAGTTCTTC
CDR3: CASRGDSRVFNEQFF